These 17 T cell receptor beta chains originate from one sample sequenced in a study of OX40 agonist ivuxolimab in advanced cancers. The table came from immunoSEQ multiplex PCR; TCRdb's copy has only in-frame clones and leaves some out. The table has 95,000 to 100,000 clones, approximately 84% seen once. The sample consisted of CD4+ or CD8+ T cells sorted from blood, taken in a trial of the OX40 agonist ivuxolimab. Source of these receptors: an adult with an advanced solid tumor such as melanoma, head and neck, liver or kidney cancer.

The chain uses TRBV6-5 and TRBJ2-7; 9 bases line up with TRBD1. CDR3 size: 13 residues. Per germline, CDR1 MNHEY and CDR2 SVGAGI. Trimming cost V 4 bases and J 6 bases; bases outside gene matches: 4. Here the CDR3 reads CASSFGQGREQYF. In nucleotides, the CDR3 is TGTGCCAGCAGTTTTGGACAGGGGCGCGAGCAGTACTTC.

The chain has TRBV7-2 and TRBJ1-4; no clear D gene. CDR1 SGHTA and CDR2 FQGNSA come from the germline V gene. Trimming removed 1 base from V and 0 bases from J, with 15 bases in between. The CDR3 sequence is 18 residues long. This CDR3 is CASSLEQDVVATNEKLFF. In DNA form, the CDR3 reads TGTGCCAGCAGCTTAGAGCAGGATGTAGTTGCAACTAATGAAAAACTGTTTTTT.

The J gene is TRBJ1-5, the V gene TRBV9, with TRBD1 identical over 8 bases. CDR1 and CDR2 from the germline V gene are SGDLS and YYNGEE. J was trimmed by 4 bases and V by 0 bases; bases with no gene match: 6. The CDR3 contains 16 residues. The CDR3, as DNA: TGTGCCAGCAGCGTAGGAGCAGGACAGGGAAATCAGCCCCAGCATTTT. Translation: CASSVGAGQGNQPQHF.

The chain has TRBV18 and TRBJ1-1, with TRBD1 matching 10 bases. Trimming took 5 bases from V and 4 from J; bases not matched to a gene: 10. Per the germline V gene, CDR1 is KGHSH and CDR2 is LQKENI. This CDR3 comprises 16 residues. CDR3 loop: CASSFYSGQGVTEAFF. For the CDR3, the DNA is TGTGCCAGCTCATTTTATTCCGGACAGGGGGTCACTGAAGCTTTCTTT.

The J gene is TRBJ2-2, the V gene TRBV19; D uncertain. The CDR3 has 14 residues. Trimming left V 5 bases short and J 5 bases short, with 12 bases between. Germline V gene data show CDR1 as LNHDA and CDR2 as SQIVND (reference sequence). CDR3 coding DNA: TGTGCCAGTAGTGTAAAGGGCCAGACCGGGGAGCTGTTTTTT. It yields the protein CASSVKGQTGELFF.

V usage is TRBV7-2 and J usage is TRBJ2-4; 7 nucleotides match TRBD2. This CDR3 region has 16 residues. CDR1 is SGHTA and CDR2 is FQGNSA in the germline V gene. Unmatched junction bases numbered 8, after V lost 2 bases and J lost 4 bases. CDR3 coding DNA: TGTGCCAGCAGCTTAAAGAGTGGCGGGGGAAAAAACATTCAGTACTTC. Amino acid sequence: CASSLKSGGGKNIQYF.

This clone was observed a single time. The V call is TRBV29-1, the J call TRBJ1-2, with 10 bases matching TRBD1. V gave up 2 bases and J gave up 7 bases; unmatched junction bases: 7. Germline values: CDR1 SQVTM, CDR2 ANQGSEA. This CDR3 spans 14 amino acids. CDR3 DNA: TGCAGCGTTGAACGCCGACAGGGGGCGCGTGGCTACACCTTC. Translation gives CSVERRQGARGYTF.

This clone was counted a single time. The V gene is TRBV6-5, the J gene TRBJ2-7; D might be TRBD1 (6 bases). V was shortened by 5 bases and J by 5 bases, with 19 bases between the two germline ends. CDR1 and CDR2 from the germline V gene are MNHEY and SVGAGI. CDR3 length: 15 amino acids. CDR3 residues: CASSRTFPGVHEQYF. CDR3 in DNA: TGTGCCAGCAGTCGTACTTTCCCAGGGGTCCACGAGCAGTACTTC.

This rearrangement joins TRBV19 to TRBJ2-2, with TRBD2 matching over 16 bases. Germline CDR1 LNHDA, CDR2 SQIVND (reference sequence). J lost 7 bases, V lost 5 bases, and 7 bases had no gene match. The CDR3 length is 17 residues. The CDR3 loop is CASSLGLAGGPGGELFF. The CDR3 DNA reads TGTGCCAGTAGTTTGGGACTAGCGGGGGGGCCTGGCGGGGAGCTGTTTTTT.

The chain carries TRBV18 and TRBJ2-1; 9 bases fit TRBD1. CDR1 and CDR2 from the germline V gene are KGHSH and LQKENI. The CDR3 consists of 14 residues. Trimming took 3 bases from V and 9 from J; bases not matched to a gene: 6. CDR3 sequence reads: CASSPWTGAGEQFF. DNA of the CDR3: TGTGCCAGCTCACCGTGGACAGGGGCGGGTGAGCAGTTCTTC.

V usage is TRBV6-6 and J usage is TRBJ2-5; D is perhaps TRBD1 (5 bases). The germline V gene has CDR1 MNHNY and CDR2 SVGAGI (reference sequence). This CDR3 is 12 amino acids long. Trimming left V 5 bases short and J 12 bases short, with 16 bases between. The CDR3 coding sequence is TGTGCCAGCAGTCAGGGTCCACGGTTAAAGTACTTC. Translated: CASSQGPRLKYF.

The CDR3 coding sequence is TGTGCCAGCAGCCAAGGGAGGGGCGACCAAGAGACCCAGTACTTC. The encoded protein is CASSQGRGDQETQYF. V gene TRBV4-2 combines with J gene TRBJ2-5, with D possibly matching TRBD2 (6 bases). There are 15 residues in the CDR3. Germline V gives CDR1 LGHNA, CDR2 YNFKEQ. V was cut by 1 base and J by 0 bases, with 9 bases left in between.

The CDR3 nucleotides are TGTGCCAGCAGCCCCCGAAGACAGGGGGCACTAGAGACCCAGTACTTC. Its translation: CASSPRRQGALETQYF. This rearrangement joins TRBV7-9 to TRBJ2-5; TRBD1 matches at 10 bases. The CDR3 loop spans 16 amino acids. Germline CDR1 and CDR2: SEHNR and FQNEAQ (reference sequence). V lost 5 bases and J lost 4; bases outside the gene matches: 10. The variable domain in full, with the rest retrieved from reference TRBV7-9 and TRBJ2-5, is DTGVSQNPRHKITKRGQNVTFRCDPISEHNRLYWYRQTLGQGPEFLTYFQNEAQLEKSRLLSDRFSAERPKGSFSTLEIQRTEQGDSAMYLCASSPRRQGALETQYFGPGTRLLVL.

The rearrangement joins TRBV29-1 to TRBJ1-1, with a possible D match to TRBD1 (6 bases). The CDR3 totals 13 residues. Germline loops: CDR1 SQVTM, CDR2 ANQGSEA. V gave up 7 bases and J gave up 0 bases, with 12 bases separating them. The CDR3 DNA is TGCAGCGGTTCGGGACATTTGAACACTGAAGCTTTCTTT. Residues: CSGSGHLNTEAFF.

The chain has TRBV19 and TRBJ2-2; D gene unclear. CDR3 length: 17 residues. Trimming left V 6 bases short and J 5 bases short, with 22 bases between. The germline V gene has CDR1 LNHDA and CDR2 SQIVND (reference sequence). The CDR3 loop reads CASRGGGPTGRTGELFF. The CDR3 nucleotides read TGTGCCAGTAGAGGCGGTGGTCCCACGGGCCGGACCGGGGAGCTGTTTTTT.

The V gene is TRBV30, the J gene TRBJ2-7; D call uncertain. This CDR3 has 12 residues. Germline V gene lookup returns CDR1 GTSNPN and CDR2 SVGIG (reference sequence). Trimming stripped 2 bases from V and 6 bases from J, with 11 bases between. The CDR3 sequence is CAWSRHSPEQYF. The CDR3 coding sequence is TGTGCCTGGAGTCGGCACAGTCCCGAGCAGTACTTC.

DNA for the CDR3: TGTGCCAGCAGTGAACAGGGCCCAACTAATGAAAAACTGTTTTTT. Encoded protein: CASSEQGPTNEKLFF. The chain couples TRBV2 to TRBJ1-4; D is perhaps TRBD1 (5 bases). The CDR3 is 15 residues long. The germline gives CDR1 SNHLY, CDR2 FYNNEI. Between the trimmed V and J ends, which lost 2 bases and 0 bases, there was a span of 7 bases.